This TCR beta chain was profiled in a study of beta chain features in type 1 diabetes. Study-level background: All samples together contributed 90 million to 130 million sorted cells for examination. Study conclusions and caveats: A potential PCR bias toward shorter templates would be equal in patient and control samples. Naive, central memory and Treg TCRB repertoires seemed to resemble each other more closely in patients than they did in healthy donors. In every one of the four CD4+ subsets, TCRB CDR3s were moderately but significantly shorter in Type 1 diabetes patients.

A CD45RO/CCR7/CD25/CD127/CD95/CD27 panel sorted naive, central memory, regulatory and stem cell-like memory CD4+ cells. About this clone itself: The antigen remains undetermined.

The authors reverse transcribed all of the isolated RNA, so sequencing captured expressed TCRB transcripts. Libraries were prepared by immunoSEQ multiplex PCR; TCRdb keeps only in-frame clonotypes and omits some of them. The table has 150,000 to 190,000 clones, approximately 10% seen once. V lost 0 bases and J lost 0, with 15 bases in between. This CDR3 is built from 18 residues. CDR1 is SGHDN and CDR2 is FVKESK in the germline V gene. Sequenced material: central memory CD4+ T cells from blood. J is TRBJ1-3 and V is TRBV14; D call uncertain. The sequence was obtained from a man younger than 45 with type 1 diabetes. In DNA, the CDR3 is TGTGCCAGCAGCCAAGATTGGAGCGGAGGATCCTCTGGAAACACCATATATTTT. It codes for CASSQDWSGGSSGNTIYF.